Listed here are 28 T cell receptor beta chains from one sample, sequenced in a study of naive and memory T cell subsets. Study-level findings and limits: Naive repertoires, especially CD8, held a few larger clonotypes, possibly memory cells re-expressing CD45RA.

Both TRBC1 and TRBC2 were covered by a beta constant-region primer of two equimolar oligonucleotides. Ligated cDNA was amplified by four rounds of PCR with nested alpha and beta constant-region primers and SP2. TCRdb itself ran the UMI-ligation and nested PCR reads through MiXCR, one entry per CDR3 protein. The sample has approximately 90,000 distinct CDR3 sequences, around 10% seen once. These receptors lack a known antigen. Sequences were obtained from naive CD4+ T cells from blood. The receptors here all came from a human donor in good health.

This clonotype has just a few counts. The rearrangement links TRBV29-1 to TRBJ1-1, with D hard to call. V was cut by 3 bases and J by 4 bases, with 6 bases left in between. Germline V gene sequence: CDR1 SQVTM, CDR2 ANQGSEA. This CDR3 spans 11 amino acids. The CDR3 is CSVERTTEAFF. The CDR3 DNA follows: TGCAGCGTTGAGAGGACCACTGAAGCTTTCTTT.

Only a few counts were recorded for this clonotype. Here the CDR3 reads CASSQPAGAYNEQFF. The CDR3, as DNA: TGTGCCAGCAGCCAACCAGCGGGGGCCTACAATGAGCAGTTCTTC. V gene TRBV3-1 combines with J gene TRBJ2-1, with 8 bases lining up with TRBD2. With V trimmed by 2 bases and J by 2 bases, 2 bases remained unmatched. Germline CDR1 and CDR2: LGHDT and YNNKEL (reference sequence). The CDR3 loop spans 15 amino acids.

The chain has TRBV29-1 and TRBJ2-3; 11 bases agree with TRBD2. The J segment lost 4 bases and the V segment lost 5 bases, leaving 5 bases of the junction unmatched. The germline V gene encodes CDR1 SQVTM and CDR2 ANQGSEA. The CDR3 is made up of 14 amino acids. The CDR3 bases are TGCAGCGTTATCACTAGCGGGAGTCCAGATACGCAGTATTTT. This gives the protein CSVITSGSPDTQYF.

This clonotype was picked up many times. The gene calls are TRBV19 and TRBJ2-1; D possibly corresponds to TRBD1 (6 bases). The germline gives CDR1 LNHDA, CDR2 SQIVND (reference sequence). The CDR3 extends over 12 amino acids. V lost 10 bases and J 9 bases, leaving 16 bases between the germline ends. CDR3 nucleotide sequence: TGTGCCACTGCACAGGGACGGAGTGAGCAGTTCTTC. This gives the protein CATAQGRSEQFF.

In the case of this clonotype: A much larger clonotype is one base distant, so this may be a read error. The CDR3 region has the DNA TGCAGTGCTAGAATAGCCTGGTCTTTCAATGAGCAGTTCTTC. The encoded protein is CSARIAWSFNEQFF. This sequence joins TRBV20-1 and TRBJ2-1, with unresolved D. Trimming stripped 2 bases from V and 6 bases from J, with 14 bases between. CDR1 and CDR2 (germline): DFQATT, SNEGSKA (reference sequence). The CDR3 has 14 amino acids.

The J gene is TRBJ2-7, the V gene TRBV9; 12 bases align to TRBD2. The length of the CDR3 is 20 residues. Germline V gives CDR1 SGDLS, CDR2 YYNGEE. V trimming: 4 bases; J trimming: 0 bases; junction bases outside the gene matches: 17. For the CDR3, the DNA is TGTGCCAGCAGCTTCCGGACTAGCGGGAAATCCCGTCCCTCCTCCTACGAGCAGTACTTC. Translated: CASSFRTSGKSRPSSYEQYF.

In this sample, this clonotype turned up a few times. The V gene is TRBV19, the J gene TRBJ2-3, with D possibly matching TRBD1 (5 bases). Germline loops: CDR1 LNHDA, CDR2 SQIVND (reference sequence). Trimming removed 7 bases from V and 3 bases from J, with 11 bases in between. The CDR3 spans 13 residues. The DNA for the CDR3 is TGTGCCAGTATGCAGGGATGGACAGATACGCAGTATTTT. This translates into CASMQGWTDTQYF.

This rearrangement joins TRBV20-1 to TRBJ1-2, with D hard to call. With 3 bases removed from V and 0 bases from J, the gap between germline ends came to 2 bases. The CDR3 has 11 amino acids. The germline gives CDR1 DFQATT, CDR2 SNEGSKA (reference sequence). As DNA, the CDR3 is TGCAGTGCTAGGGCTAACTATGGCTACACCTTC. Protein: CSARANYGYTF.

The sample holds a few counts of this clonotype. The V call is TRBV7-9, the J call TRBJ2-3; D is unclear. Per the germline V gene, CDR1 is SEHNR and CDR2 is FQNEAQ (reference sequence). The CDR3 runs to 17 residues. V shed 1 base and J shed 2 bases, with 16 bases lying between them. The CDR3 loop reads CASSLDRWETSTDTQYF. Written as DNA, the CDR3 is TGTGCCAGCAGCTTAGATCGATGGGAAACTTCCACAGATACGCAGTATTTT.

This clonotype has just a few counts. The genes are TRBV4-3 and TRBJ2-7; D gene ambiguous. The CDR3 consists of 15 residues. The germline CDR1 and CDR2 sequences are LGHNA and YSLEER. Trimming removed 0 bases at V and 6 bases at J, with 15 bases between. Written as DNA, the CDR3 is TGCGCCAGCAGCCAAGATCCAGACCCTATACGCGAGCAGTACTTC. It codes for CASSQDPDPIREQYF.

The rearrangement uses TRBV10-3 and TRBJ1-4; 7 bases are a match to TRBD1. The CDR3 covers 13 residues. In germline, CDR1 is ENHRY, CDR2 SYGVKD. The J segment lost 5 bases and the V segment lost 3 bases, leaving 0 bases of the junction unmatched. The CDR3 coding sequence is TGTGCCATCAGTGAACAGGGGAATGAAAAACTGTTTTTT. It translates to CAISEQGNEKLFF.

This sequence joins TRBV2 and TRBJ1-1, with no clear D. With 10 bases removed from V and 2 bases from J, the gap between germline ends came to 11 bases. The V gene's germline CDR1 is SNHLY and CDR2 FYNNEI. CDR3 length: 12 amino acids. Here the CDR3 reads CAIHSPNTEAFF. Written as DNA, the CDR3 is TGTGCCATCCACTCCCCAAACACTGAAGCTTTCTTT. Using reference TRBV2 and TRBJ1-1 for the parts outside the CDR3, the full variable domain is EPEVTQTPSHQVTQMGQEVILRCVPISNHLYFYWYRQILGQKVEFLVSFYNNEISEKSEIFDDQFSVERPDGSNFTLKIRSTKLEDSAMYFCAIHSPNTEAFFGQGTRLTVV.

Only a few counts were recorded for this clonotype. The chain combines TRBV5-4 with TRBJ2-1, with D tentatively TRBD2 (5 bases). The CDR3 sequence is 14 residues long. In germline, CDR1 is SGHNT, CDR2 YYREEE (reference sequence). Trimming took off 2 bases at V and 2 bases at J, with 8 bases between the two ends. The CDR3 bases are TGTGCCAGCAGCTTTTCGGGGACCTACAATGAGCAGTTCTTC. Translated: CASSFSGTYNEQFF.

This clonotype turned up a few times. The CDR3 DNA sequence: TGTGCCAGCAGCTTATCGGGTCCCAATGAGCAGTTCTTC. Protein sequence: CASSLSGPNEQFF. This chain links TRBV11-2 with TRBJ2-1; D not certain. Looked up from germline, CDR1 is SGHAT and CDR2 is FQNNGV. V was shortened by 2 bases and J by 6 bases, with 8 bases between the two germline ends. CDR3 length: 13 amino acids.

This clonotype was detected only a few times. CDR3: CASAGQPTYEQYF. The CDR3 nucleotides are TGTGCCAGCGCAGGACAGCCGACCTACGAGCAGTACTTC. The chain is built from TRBV7-2 and TRBJ2-7; possible D gene TRBD1, 6 bases. Trimming took off 8 bases at V and 2 bases at J, with 13 bases between the two ends. Germline V gives CDR1 SGHTA, CDR2 FQGNSA. The CDR3 loop spans 13 amino acids.

The CDR3 region is CASSRKAGGNQPQHF. In nucleotides, the CDR3 is TGTGCCAGCAGCAGAAAGGCAGGGGGCAATCAGCCCCAGCATTTT. The chain is built from TRBV12-3 or TRBV12-4 and TRBJ1-5; a possible D gene is TRBD1 (6 bases). Between the trimmed V and J ends, which lost 6 bases and 2 bases, there was a span of 14 bases. This CDR3 comprises 15 residues.

This clonotype was picked up a small number of times. The chain joins TRBV7-9 to TRBJ2-7; 8 bases are shared with TRBD2. Trimming took 5 bases from V and 5 from J; bases not matched to a gene: 17. Germline V gene data show CDR1 as SEHNR and CDR2 as FQNEAQ (reference sequence). CDR3 length: 17 residues. CDR3 sequence reads: CASSTTGSGMYSHEQYF. CDR3 nucleotide sequence: TGTGCCAGCAGCACCACCGGTAGCGGGATGTATTCCCACGAGCAGTACTTC.

The chain uses TRBV5-1 and TRBJ2-3; TRBD2 agrees at 8 bases. The germline gives CDR1 SGHRS, CDR2 YFSETQ. The CDR3 contains 14 residues. After removal of 7 bases from V and 4 bases from J, the junction contained 8 bases not matched to a gene. The chain's CDR3 is CASLSGGGADTQYF. Written as DNA, the CDR3 is TGCGCCAGCCTTTCGGGGGGGGGCGCAGATACGCAGTATTTT.

This clonotype occurred a few times. CDR3 protein: CSAREASNTEAFF. The DNA for the CDR3 is TGCAGTGCTAGGGAAGCCTCGAACACTGAAGCTTTCTTT. The V gene is TRBV20-1, the J gene TRBJ1-1; D call uncertain. Germline-derived CDR1 and CDR2 are DFQATT and SNEGSKA (reference sequence). V was clipped by 3 bases and J by 1 base, with 9 bases between them. The length of the CDR3 is 13 residues.

This clonotype was counted a few times. The rearrangement uses TRBV5-1 and TRBJ2-3; 11 nucleotides agree with TRBD2. With V trimmed by 3 bases and J by 5 bases, 2 bases remained unmatched. The CDR3 covers 14 residues. In germline, CDR1 is SGHRS, CDR2 YFSETQ. The CDR3 sequence: CASSWGTSGDTQYF. The CDR3 DNA reads as TGCGCCAGCAGCTGGGGGACTAGCGGAGATACGCAGTATTTT.

The chain recombines TRBV20-1 with TRBJ1-5; tentatively, D is TRBD1 (6 bases). The CDR3 length is 14 residues. With 3 bases removed from V and 7 bases from J, the gap between germline ends came to 16 bases. Looked up from germline, CDR1 is DFQATT and CDR2 is SNEGSKA (reference sequence). The CDR3 DNA reads as TGCAGTGCTAGGAGTTGGGACACCCTACAGCCCCAGCATTTT. This gives the protein CSARSWDTLQPQHF.

This clonotype was seen only a few times. The gene calls are TRBV18 and TRBJ2-7; maybe TRBD1 (5 bases). Trimming removed 8 bases from V and 4 bases from J, with 12 bases in between. The germline CDR1 and CDR2 sequences are KGHSH and LQKENI. The CDR3 has 12 amino acids. CDR3 bases: TGTGCCAGCGGAGACAGCGAGTACGAGCAGTACTTC. Its protein is CASGDSEYEQYF. The full variable domain, with the rest looked up from reference TRBV18 and TRBJ2-7, is NAGVMQNPRHLVRRRGQEARLRCSPMKGHSHVYWYRQLPEEGLKFMVYLQKENIIDESGMPKERFSAEFPKEGPSILRIQQVVRGDSAAYFCASGDSEYEQYFGPGTRLTVT.

This clonotype was counted ten times or more. The gene calls are TRBV5-5 and TRBJ2-3, with a weak D call TRBD1 (6 bases). Trimming left V 3 bases short and J 1 base short, with 15 bases between. In germline, CDR1 is SGHKS, CDR2 YYEKEE (reference sequence). This CDR3 region has 16 residues. The CDR3 reads CASSSTPGQRTDTQYF. Here the CDR3 DNA reads TGTGCCAGCAGCTCAACACCCGGACAGCGCACAGATACGCAGTATTTT. The full variable domain, its missing parts supplied by reference TRBV5-5 and TRBJ2-3, is DAGVTQSPTHLIKTRGQQVTLRCSPISGHKSVSWYQQVLGQGPQFIFQYYEKEERGRGNFPDRFSARQFPNYSSELNVNALLLGDSALYLCASSSTPGQRTDTQYFGPGTRLTVL.

The chain combines TRBV6-5 with TRBJ2-2; D not certain. CDR1 and CDR2 (germline): MNHEY, SVGAGI. Trimming pared 7 bases from V and 5 bases from J, leaving 5 bases between. This CDR3 is built from 11 residues. CDR3 coding DNA: TGTGCCAGCAAGAGGACCGGGGAGCTGTTTTTT. Protein sequence: CASKRTGELFF.

This clonotype was picked up a small number of times. The CDR3 nucleotides are TGCAGTGCCCCTGGAGGGCTGGGCTCTAGCACAGATACGCAGTATTTT. Translated, it gives CSAPGGLGSSTDTQYF. This rearrangement joins TRBV20-1 to TRBJ2-3; TRBD2 might be the D (6 bases). This CDR3 is 16 amino acids long. Trimming shortened V by 6 bases and J by 0 bases, and 19 bases separated the two germline ends. The germline gives CDR1 DFQATT, CDR2 SNEGSKA (reference sequence).

This chain connects TRBV14 to TRBJ2-6, with a tentative D call TRBD1 (5 bases). The ends were cut back, 4 bases at V and 1 base at J, with 11 bases in the middle. CDR3 size: 16 residues. Germline lookup yields CDR1 SGHDN and CDR2 FVKESK. CDR3 protein: CASSLRDRSGANVLTF. The CDR3 nucleotides are TGTGCCAGCAGCCTCAGAGACAGATCTGGGGCCAACGTCCTGACTTTC.

This clonotype was observed a handful of times. The rearrangement joins TRBV6-2 or TRBV6-3 to TRBJ2-1, with 12 bases aligning to TRBD2. Per germline, CDR1 MNHEY and CDR2 SVGEGT. The CDR3 has 15 amino acids. Losses at the gene ends were 6 bases for V and 4 bases for J; bases not matched to a gene: 4. DNA for the CDR3: TGTGCCAGCAGCTGGACTAGCGGGACATACAATGAGCAGTTCTTC. This codes for CASSWTSGTYNEQFF.

This clonotype has at least ten counts. The gene calls are TRBV4-3 and TRBJ2-3; TRBD1 or TRBD2 may be the D gene (5 bases each). V dropped 0 bases and J dropped 2 bases, with 9 bases sitting between them. The V gene's germline CDR1 is LGHNA and CDR2 YSLEER. The CDR3 consists of 15 residues. CDR3 nucleotide sequence: TGCGCCAGCAGCCAAGAGGGACCCCTCACAGATACGCAGTATTTT. Encoded protein: CASSQEGPLTDTQYF.